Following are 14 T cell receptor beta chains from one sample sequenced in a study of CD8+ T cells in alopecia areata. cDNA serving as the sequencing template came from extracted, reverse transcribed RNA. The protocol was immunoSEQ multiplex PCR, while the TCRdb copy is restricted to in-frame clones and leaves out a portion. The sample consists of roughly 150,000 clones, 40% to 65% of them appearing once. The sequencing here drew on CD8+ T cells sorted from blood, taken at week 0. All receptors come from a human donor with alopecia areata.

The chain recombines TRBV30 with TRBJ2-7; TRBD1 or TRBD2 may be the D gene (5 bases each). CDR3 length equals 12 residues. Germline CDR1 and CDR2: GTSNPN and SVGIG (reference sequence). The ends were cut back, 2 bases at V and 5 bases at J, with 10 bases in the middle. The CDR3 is CAWSRGVDEQYF. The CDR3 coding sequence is TGTGCCTGGAGTCGAGGGGTAGACGAGCAGTACTTC. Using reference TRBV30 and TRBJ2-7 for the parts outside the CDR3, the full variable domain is SQTIHQWPATLVQPVGSPLSLECTVEGTSNPNLYWYRQAAGRGLQLLFYSVGIGQISSEVPQNLSASRPQDRQFILSSKKLLLSDSGFYLCAWSRGVDEQYFGPGTRLTVT.

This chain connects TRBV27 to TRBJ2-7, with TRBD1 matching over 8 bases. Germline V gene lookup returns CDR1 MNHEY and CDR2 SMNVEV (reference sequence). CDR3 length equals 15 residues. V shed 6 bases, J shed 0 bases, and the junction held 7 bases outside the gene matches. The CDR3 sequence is CASRADRGGSYEQYF. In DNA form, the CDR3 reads TGTGCCAGCAGAGCCGACAGGGGAGGCTCCTACGAGCAGTACTTC.

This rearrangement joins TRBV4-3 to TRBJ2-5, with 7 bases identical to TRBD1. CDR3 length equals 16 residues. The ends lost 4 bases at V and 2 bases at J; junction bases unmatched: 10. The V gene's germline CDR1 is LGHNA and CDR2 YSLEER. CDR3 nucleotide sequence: TGCGCCAGCAGCCGAACCACGGGACAGCCTCAAGAGACCCAGTACTTC. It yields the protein CASSRTTGQPQETQYF.

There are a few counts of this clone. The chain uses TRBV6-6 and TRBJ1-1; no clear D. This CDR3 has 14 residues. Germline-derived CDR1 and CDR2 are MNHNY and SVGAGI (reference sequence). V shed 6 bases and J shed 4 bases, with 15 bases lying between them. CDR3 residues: CASRIGAPGTEAFF. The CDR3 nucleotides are TGTGCCAGCAGGATCGGAGCGCCGGGCACTGAAGCTTTCTTT.

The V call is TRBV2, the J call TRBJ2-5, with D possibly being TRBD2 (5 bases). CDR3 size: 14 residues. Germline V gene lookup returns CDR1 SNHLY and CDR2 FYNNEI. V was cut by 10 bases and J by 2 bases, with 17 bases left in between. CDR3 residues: CAKSRGETQETQYF. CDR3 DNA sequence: TGTGCCAAATCTCGGGGTGAGACTCAAGAGACCCAGTACTTC.

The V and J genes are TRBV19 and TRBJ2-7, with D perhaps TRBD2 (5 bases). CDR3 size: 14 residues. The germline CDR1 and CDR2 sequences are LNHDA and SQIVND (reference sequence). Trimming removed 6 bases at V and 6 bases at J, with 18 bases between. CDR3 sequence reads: CASRLAGEGGEQYF. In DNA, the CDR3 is TGTGCCAGTAGACTCGCGGGTGAGGGTGGCGAGCAGTACTTC.

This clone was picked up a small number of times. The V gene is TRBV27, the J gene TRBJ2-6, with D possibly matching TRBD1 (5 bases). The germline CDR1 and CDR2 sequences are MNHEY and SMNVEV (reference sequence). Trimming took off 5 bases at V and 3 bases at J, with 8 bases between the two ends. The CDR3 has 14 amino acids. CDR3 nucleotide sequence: TGTGCCAGCAGTGACAGTATTGGGGCCAACGTCCTGACTTTC. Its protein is CASSDSIGANVLTF.

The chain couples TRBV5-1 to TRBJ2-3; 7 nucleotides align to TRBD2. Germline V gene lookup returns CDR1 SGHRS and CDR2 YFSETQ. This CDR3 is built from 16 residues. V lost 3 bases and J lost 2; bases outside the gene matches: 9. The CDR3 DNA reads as TGCGCCAGCAGCTCCCTGTCTAGCGGCTCCACAGATACGCAGTATTTT. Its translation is CASSSLSSGSTDTQYF. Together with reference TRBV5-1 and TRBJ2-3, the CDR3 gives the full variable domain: KAGVTQTPRYLIKTRGQQVTLSCSPISGHRSVSWYQQTPGQGLQFLFEYFSETQRNKGNFPGRFSGRQFSNSRSEMNVSTLELGDSALYLCASSSLSSGSTDTQYFGPGTRLTVL.

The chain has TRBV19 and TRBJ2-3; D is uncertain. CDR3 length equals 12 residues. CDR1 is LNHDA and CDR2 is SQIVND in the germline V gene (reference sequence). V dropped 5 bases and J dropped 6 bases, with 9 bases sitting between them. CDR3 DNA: TGTGCCAGTAGTGTATCGCGGGATACGCAGTATTTT. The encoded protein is CASSVSRDTQYF.

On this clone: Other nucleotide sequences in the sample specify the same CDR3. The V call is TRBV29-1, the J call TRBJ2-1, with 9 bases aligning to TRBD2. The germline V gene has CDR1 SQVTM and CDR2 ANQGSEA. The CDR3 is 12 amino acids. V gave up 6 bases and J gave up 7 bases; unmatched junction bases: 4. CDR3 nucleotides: TGCAGCGTGGGTCTAGCGGGGAATGAGCAGTTCTTC. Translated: CSVGLAGNEQFF.

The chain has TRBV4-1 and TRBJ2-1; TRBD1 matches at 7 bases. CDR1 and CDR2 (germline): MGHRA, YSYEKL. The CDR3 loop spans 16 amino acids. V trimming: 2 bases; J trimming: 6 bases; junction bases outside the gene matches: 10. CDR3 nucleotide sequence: TGCGCCAGCAGCCAACTGGGGGACAGAACGTCCAATGAGCAGTTCTTC. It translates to CASSQLGDRTSNEQFF.

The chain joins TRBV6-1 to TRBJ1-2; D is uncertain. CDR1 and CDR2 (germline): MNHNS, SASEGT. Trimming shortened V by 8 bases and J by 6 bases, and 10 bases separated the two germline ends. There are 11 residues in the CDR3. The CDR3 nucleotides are TGTGCCAGCGGGAGATACGATGGCTACACCTTC. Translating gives CASGRYDGYTF.

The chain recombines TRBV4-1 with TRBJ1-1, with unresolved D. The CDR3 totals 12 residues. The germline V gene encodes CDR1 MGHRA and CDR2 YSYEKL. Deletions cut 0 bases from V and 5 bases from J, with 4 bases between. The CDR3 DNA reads TGCGCCAGCAGCCAAGATGGTACTGAAGCTTTCTTT. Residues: CASSQDGTEAFF.

The CDR3 reads CASMRGENEQFF. CDR3 bases: TGTGCCAGCATGAGGGGGGAGAATGAGCAGTTCTTC. The chain recombines TRBV2 with TRBJ2-1; D tentatively fits TRBD1 or TRBD2 (6 bases each). The CDR3 runs 12 residues. Trimming left V 7 bases short and J 7 bases short, with 11 bases between. Germline V gene data show CDR1 as SNHLY and CDR2 as FYNNEI.